What follows are 9 T cell receptor beta chains derived from one specimen sequenced in a study of CD8 T cells in Susac syndrome. Reverse transcription of roughly 0.45 to 1 ug RNA was performed with random hexamers. TCRdb re-derived calls from the immunoSEQ multiplex PCR reads in MiXCR, one entry per CDR3 protein. The table has some 120,000 distinct CDR3 sequences, approximately 93% seen once; the top ten hold 0.25% to 0.35%. The specimen was CD8+ T cells from PBMCs. All receptors come from a human donor with multiple sclerosis.

In its sample, this clonotype was seen a few times. The rearrangement uses TRBV13 and TRBJ1-1, with D unresolved. CDR1 is PRHDT, CDR2 FYEKMQ, per germline (reference sequence). Trimming stripped 5 bases from V and 5 bases from J, with 9 bases between. This CDR3 is 12 amino acids long. The CDR3 DNA is TGTGCCAGCAGCCCCCGGGCGACTGAAGCTTTCTTT. Translation gives CASSPRATEAFF.

The V call is TRBV13, the J call TRBJ2-5; TRBD2 agrees at 9 bases. CDR1 and CDR2 (germline): PRHDT, FYEKMQ (reference sequence). V lost 1 base and J lost 1; bases outside the gene matches: 4. This CDR3 spans 16 amino acids. CDR3 sequence: CASSLDRTSAQETQYF. DNA of the CDR3: TGTGCCAGCAGCTTAGACCGGACTAGCGCCCAAGAGACCCAGTACTTC.

This chain uses TRBV6-1 with TRBJ1-2; no definite D call. The CDR3 contains 12 residues. Germline V gives CDR1 MNHNS, CDR2 SASEGT. Trimming took off 7 bases at V and 2 bases at J, with 8 bases between the two ends. In DNA, the CDR3 is TGTGCCAGCACCATTAGGAACTATGGCTACACCTTC. Translation gives CASTIRNYGYTF.

V and J are TRBV4-1 and TRBJ2-3, with 8 bases lining up with TRBD2. This CDR3 region has 17 residues. J was trimmed by 1 base and V by 2 bases; bases with no gene match: 8. Germline V lookup: CDR1 MGHRA, CDR2 YSYEKL. The DNA for the CDR3 is TGCGCCAGCAGCCAACTCACTTGGCGGGGGGGCACAGATACGCAGTATTTT. Translation gives CASSQLTWRGGTDTQYF.

This chain uses TRBV7-2 with TRBJ1-2; maybe TRBD1 (5 bases). This CDR3 has 9 residues. Germline values: CDR1 SGHTA, CDR2 FQGNSA. Trimming removed 11 bases at V and 13 bases at J, with 14 bases between. The CDR3 DNA is TGTGCCGTTACGGGGGTGCTCACCTTC. As protein: CAVTGVLTF.

This chain links TRBV5-1 with TRBJ2-5; a possible D gene is TRBD2 (6 bases). Trimming removed 6 bases from V and 3 bases from J, with 15 bases in between. CDR1 and CDR2 from the germline V gene are SGHRS and YFSETQ. This CDR3 has 14 amino acids. Written as DNA, the CDR3 is TGCGCCAGCAACCTGGAGGGTGGGGAAGAGACCCAGTACTTC. Its translation is CASNLEGGEETQYF. Full variable domain (remainder filled in from reference TRBV5-1 and TRBJ2-5): KAGVTQTPRYLIKTRGQQVTLSCSPISGHRSVSWYQQTPGQGLQFLFEYFSETQRNKGNFPGRFSGRQFSNSRSEMNVSTLELGDSALYLCASNLEGGEETQYFGPGTRLLVL.

V is TRBV12-3 or TRBV12-4 and J is TRBJ2-1; D is undetermined. V lost 11 bases and J 3 bases, leaving 11 bases between the germline ends. The CDR3 is 12 amino acids. CDR3 coding DNA: TGTGCCTTCGCAGACGGCTACAATGAGCAGTTCTTC. Its translation is CAFADGYNEQFF.

V is TRBV5-4 and J is TRBJ2-1; D may be TRBD1 (5 bases). The CDR3 length is 13 residues. The germline V and J ends were trimmed by 2 bases and 7 bases, with 10 bases remaining between them. Germline V gene lookup returns CDR1 SGHNT and CDR2 YYREEE (reference sequence). The chain's CDR3 is CASSFGGANEQFF. The CDR3 DNA sequence: TGTGCCAGCAGCTTTGGTGGGGCGAATGAGCAGTTCTTC.

The rearrangement uses TRBV7-9 and TRBJ2-7, with D possibly TRBD2 on 6 matching bases. This CDR3 contains 13 residues. The germline V gene encodes CDR1 SEHNR and CDR2 FQNEAQ (reference sequence). V lost 9 bases, J lost 0 bases, and 12 bases lay in between. The CDR3 DNA sequence: TGTGCCAGGGGGACTTCGAGCTCCTACGAGCAGTACGTC. Translating it yields CARGTSSSYEQYV.